Listed here is a single T cell receptor (beta chain). The sample belongs to a study of cytomegalovirus exposure and HLA in healthy donors. Clones were read by immunoSEQ multiplex PCR, and TCRdb kept only the in-frame ones, dropping some. The sample has roughly 56,000 clones, just under 95% seen once. The CDR3 sequence is 14 residues long. Between the trimmed V and J ends, which lost 6 bases and 5 bases, there was a span of 13 bases. Germline CDR1 and CDR2: MNHEY and SVGAGI. V is TRBV6-5 and J is TRBJ2-2, with a possible D match to TRBD2 (5 bases). Sequencing was done on a sample of PBMCs. This clonotype originated in a man in his late teens or twenties in good health and CMV-seronegative. The CDR3 loop is CASRATRNTGELFF. Here the CDR3 DNA reads TGTGCCAGCAGGGCAACTAGAAATACCGGGGAGCTGTTTTTT.